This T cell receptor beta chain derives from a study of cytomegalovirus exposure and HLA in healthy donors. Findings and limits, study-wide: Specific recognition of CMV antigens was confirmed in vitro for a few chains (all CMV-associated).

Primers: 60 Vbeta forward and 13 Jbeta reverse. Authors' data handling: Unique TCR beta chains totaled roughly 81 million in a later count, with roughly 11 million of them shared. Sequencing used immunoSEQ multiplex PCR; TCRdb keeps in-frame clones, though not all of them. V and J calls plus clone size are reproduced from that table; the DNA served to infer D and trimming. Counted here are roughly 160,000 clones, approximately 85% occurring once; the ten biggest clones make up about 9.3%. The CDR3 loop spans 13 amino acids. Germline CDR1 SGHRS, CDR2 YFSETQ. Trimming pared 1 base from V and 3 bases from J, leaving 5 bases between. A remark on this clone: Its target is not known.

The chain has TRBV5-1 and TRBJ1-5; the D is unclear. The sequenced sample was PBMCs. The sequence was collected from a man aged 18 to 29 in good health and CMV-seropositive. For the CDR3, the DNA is TGCGCCAGCAGCTTGTCAGACAATCAGCCCCAGCATTTT. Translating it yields CASSLSDNQPQHF.